A selection of T cell receptor beta chains follows, all from one sample in a study of neurological immune-mediated disorders. TCRdb recomputed calls from the 5' RACE reads with MiXCR, one row per CDR3 protein. The sample includes about 50,000 distinct CDR3 sequences, 16% seen only once; the top ten take 3.5% to 4.5%. Sequencing used PBMCs. Receptors were obtained from a man aged 60 to 69 in good health. The CDR3 runs from the conserved cysteine through the conserved F or W. D genes are given only for firm matches. Only some rows state a clone size, as once, few, many or a class for expanded clones.

d_gene	abundance	v_gene	j_gene	CDR3aa	CDR3nt
.	.	TRBV6-1	TRBJ2-7	CASTPPGGQRSYEQYF	TGTGCCAGCACCCCACCCGGGGGACAAAGGTCCTACGAGCAGTACTTC
TRBD2	many	TRBV10-3	TRBJ2-3	CAISGLAGESLVTQYF	TGTGCCATCAGTGGACTAGCGGGAGAGTCCCTGGTTACGCAGTATTTT
.	many	TRBV18	TRBJ1-2	CASLHTGKTGPYGYTF	TGTGCCAGCTTACATACGGGAAAGACGGGTCCCTATGGCTACACCTTC
TRBD1	many	TRBV5-1	TRBJ2-1	CASSPRTGQNNEQFF	TGCGCCAGCAGCCCCCGGACAGGGCAGAACAATGAGCAGTTCTTC
TRBD2	many	TRBV5-1	TRBJ2-5	CASSSTTSGGETQYF	TGCGCCAGCAGCTCTACGACTAGCGGGGGGGAGACCCAGTACTTC
TRBD1	many	TRBV7-2	TRBJ2-5	CASSAMRGREETQYF	TGTGCCAGCAGCGCCATGAGGGGGCGCGAGGAGACCCAGTACTTC
.	.	TRBV6-5	TRBJ1-1	CASSYSGRNTEAFF	TGTGCCAGCAGTTACTCTGGTAGGAACACTGAAGCTTTCTTT
.	many	TRBV20-1	TRBJ2-3	CSAREGIYTDTQYF	TGCAGTGCTAGAGAGGGCATCTACACAGATACGCAGTATTTT
TRBD1	many	TRBV7-9	TRBJ2-1	CASSHSGQGNEQFF	TGTGCCAGCAGTCACTCGGGACAGGGCAATGAGCAGTTCTTC
.	many	TRBV5-1	TRBJ1-3	CASRTGSSGNTIYF	TGCGCCAGCAGAACAGGTTCCTCTGGAAACACCATATATTTT
TRBD2	.	TRBV20-1	TRBJ2-7	CSTRNRTSRDEQYF	TGCAGTACCAGAAACAGGACTAGCCGCGACGAGCAGTACTTC